Listed below are T cell receptor beta chains from one sample, sequenced in a study of T-cell reconstitution after alpha-beta-depleted transplantation in children. MiXCR, run by TCRdb on the PCR reads, gives a single entry per CDR3 protein. This table has more than 550,000 distinct CDR3 sequences, about 10% appearing once. The sample was PBMCs from the stem cell graft donor, taken from the stem cell graft. Receptor source: a human donor who donated a stem cell graft to a child with acute myeloid leukemia. CDR3s include the opening cysteine and the closing phenylalanine or tryptophan. The order of the fields is J gene, D gene, clone size, V gene, CDR3 DNA, CDR3 protein. D genes are given only for firm matches. Not all rows give a size; the values are once, few, many and, for expanded clones, a class.

J: TRBJ2-1
D: NA
size: few
V: TRBV7-9
DNA: TGTGCCAGCAGCTTATGGCTTCCCTACAATGAGCAGTTCTTC
CDR3: CASSLWLPYNEQFF

J: TRBJ2-7
D: NA
size: NA
V: TRBV20-1
DNA: TGCAGTGCTAGTCAACTGGAGGGCCCCTCCTACGAGCAGTACTTC
CDR3: CSASQLEGPSYEQYF

J: TRBJ2-4
D: TRBD2
size: NA
V: TRBV2
DNA: TGTGCCTTCTGTCCGGGACTAGCGGGACTAGGAGCCAAAAACATTCAGTACTTC
CDR3: CAFCPGLAGLGAKNIQYF

J: TRBJ1-2
D: TRBD1
size: NA
V: TRBV7-9
DNA: TGTGCCAGCAGCTACGGCGGGAGGGAGGGGGCCTATGGCTACACCTTC
CDR3: CASSYGGREGAYGYTF

J: TRBJ2-7
D: TRBD1
size: NA
V: TRBV6-2/TRBV6-3
DNA: TGTGCCAGCTACGGACAGGGGGCCGTTAATTACGAGCAGTACTTC
CDR3: CASYGQGAVNYEQYF

J: TRBJ2-3
D: TRBD2
size: many
V: TRBV15
DNA: TGTGCCACCACCCGACTAGCGGGAGAGGGGGTAGAAAGCACAGATACGCAGTATTTT
CDR3: CATTRLAGEGVESTDTQYF

J: TRBJ1-1
D: TRBD1
size: NA
V: TRBV5-1
DNA: TGCGCCAGCAGTCCACAGGGGGCAAGGGGGAACACTGAAGCTTTCTTT
CDR3: CASSPQGARGNTEAFF

J: TRBJ1-1
D: NA
size: many
V: TRBV5-1
DNA: TGCGCCAGCAGCCCCCGAGGAGAGGATACTGAAGCTTTCTTT
CDR3: CASSPRGEDTEAFF

J: TRBJ1-2
D: NA
size: NA
V: TRBV29-1
DNA: TGCAGCGTTGTGACAGGTTCTCTCTATGGCTACACCTTC
CDR3: CSVVTGSLYGYTF

J: TRBJ1-1
D: NA
size: NA
V: TRBV30
DNA: TGTGCCTGGAGTGACTCGAACACTGAAGCTTTCTTT
CDR3: CAWSDSNTEAFF

J: TRBJ2-3
D: TRBD2
size: many
V: TRBV24-1
DNA: TGTGCCACCAGTCGTAGCGGGAGCACAGATACGCAGTATTTT
CDR3: CATSRSGSTDTQYF

J: TRBJ1-2
D: NA
size: few
V: TRBV7-2
DNA: TGTGCCAGCAGCGCGGTGGCTAACTATGGCTACACCTTC
CDR3: CASSAVANYGYTF

J: TRBJ2-5
D: NA
size: few
V: TRBV7-2
DNA: TGTGCCAGCAGCAAACCTCGCCCTCCGCGCTACCCTACTGAAGAGACCCAGTACTTC
CDR3: CASSKPRPPRYPTEETQYF

J: TRBJ2-1
D: NA
size: NA
V: TRBV30
DNA: TGTGCCTGGAGGATGGGGGGAGGTGAGCAGTTCTTC
CDR3: CAWRMGGGEQFF

J: TRBJ1-5
D: NA
size: many
V: TRBV7-2
DNA: TGTGCCAGCAGCTTAGAAGGAGCCATCAGCAATCAGCCCCAGCATTTT
CDR3: CASSLEGAISNQPQHF

J: TRBJ2-3
D: NA
size: few
V: TRBV20-1
DNA: TGCAGTGCTAGAGATGAGACTCACGTTGGAGATACGCAGTATTTT
CDR3: CSARDETHVGDTQYF

J: TRBJ2-1
D: NA
size: NA
V: TRBV4-3
DNA: TGCGCCAGCAGCCAAGATTTTGCGGGATCTCAGTTCTTC
CDR3: CASSQDFAGSQFF

J: TRBJ2-3
D: NA
size: many
V: TRBV6-1
DNA: TGTGCCAGCACCCCGACCGCGGCCGGGGGTACGCAGTATTTT
CDR3: CASTPTAAGGTQYF

J: TRBJ1-2
D: TRBD1
size: few
V: TRBV7-9
DNA: TGTGCCAGCAGCAAGCAGGGGGGTATCGACTATGGCTACACCTTC
CDR3: CASSKQGGIDYGYTF

J: TRBJ2-1
D: TRBD2
size: few
V: TRBV27
DNA: TGTGCCAGCAGTTTAATACCCACGGGAGGGTACAATGAGCAGTTCTTC
CDR3: CASSLIPTGGYNEQFF

J: TRBJ2-7
D: TRBD1
size: few
V: TRBV2
DNA: TGTGCCAGCAGGGAACAGGGGATCTCTCACGAGCAGTACTTC
CDR3: CASREQGISHEQYF

J: TRBJ1-2
D: TRBD1
size: many
V: TRBV29-1
DNA: TGCAGCGTGGCGGGACAGACTAACTATGGCTACACCTTC
CDR3: CSVAGQTNYGYTF

J: TRBJ1-6
D: TRBD1
size: few
V: TRBV6-1
DNA: TGTGCCAGCCGGGGACAGGGTGGTCCACCCCTCCACTTT
CDR3: CASRGQGGPPLHF

J: TRBJ1-4
D: TRBD1
size: NA
V: TRBV24-1
DNA: TGTGCCACCGAAAGACCGGGACAGGGGATTTCGAGGGAAAAACTGTTTTTT
CDR3: CATERPGQGISREKLFF

J: TRBJ2-2
D: TRBD1
size: NA
V: TRBV12-3/TRBV12-4
DNA: TGTGCCAGCAGGTCCCGACAGGGTATGACCGGGGAGCTGTTTTTT
CDR3: CASRSRQGMTGELFF